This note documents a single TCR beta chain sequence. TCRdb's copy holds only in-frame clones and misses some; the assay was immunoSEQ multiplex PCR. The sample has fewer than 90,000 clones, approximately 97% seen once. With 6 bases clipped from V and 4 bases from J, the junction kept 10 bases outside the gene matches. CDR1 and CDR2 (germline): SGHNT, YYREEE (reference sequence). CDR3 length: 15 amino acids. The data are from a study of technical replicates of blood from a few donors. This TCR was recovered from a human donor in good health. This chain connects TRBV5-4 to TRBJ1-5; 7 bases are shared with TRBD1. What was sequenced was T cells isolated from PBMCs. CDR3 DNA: TGTGCCAGCATCCACATCCGGGACAGTAATCAGCCCCAGCATTTT. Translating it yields CASIHIRDSNQPQHF.